The 13 T cell receptor beta chains below all came from one sample that was sequenced in a study of T cell responses to AZD1222 COVID-19 vaccine. Assay: immunoSEQ multiplex PCR; the TCRdb copy retains only in-frame clones and omits some. Seen here are about 150,000 clones, roughly nine tenths observed once, and the top ten hold under 4%. The specimen was peripheral blood, collected 28 days after the second AZD1222 dose. All receptors derive from an adult who received the AZD1222 COVID-19 vaccine.

The chain links TRBV6-5 to TRBJ2-1; D not resolved. The CDR3 runs 13 residues. V was clipped by 6 bases and J by 3 bases, with 9 bases between them. Germline V gene data show CDR1 as MNHEY and CDR2 as SVGAGI. The CDR3 reads CASSQDDYNEQFF. As DNA, the CDR3 is TGTGCCAGCAGCCAGGACGACTACAATGAGCAGTTCTTC.

The chain links TRBV9 to TRBJ1-3, with TRBD1 matching over 8 bases. CDR1 is SGDLS and CDR2 is YYNGEE in the germline V gene. The CDR3 runs 16 residues. V gave up 3 bases and J gave up 1 base; unmatched junction bases: 6. In nucleotides, the CDR3 is TGTGCCAGCAGCGGGACAGGGTGGTATTCTGGAAACACCATATATTTT. Translation gives CASSGTGWYSGNTIYF.

This chain uses TRBV21-1 with TRBJ2-7; TRBD2, the D gene given by the table, was not confirmed from the DNA. TRBV21-1 is designated a pseudogene. The CDR3 has 13 residues. CDR3 loop: CASSKAGFHEQYF. The CDR3 bases are TGTGCCAGCAGCAAAGCCGGGTTCCACGAGCAGTACTTC.

There are a few counts of this clone. This chain uses TRBV13 with TRBJ1-6; TRBD1 is a possible D gene (6 bases). Trimming removed 5 bases at V and 10 bases at J, with 15 bases between. The germline CDR1 and CDR2 sequences are PRHDT and FYEKMQ (reference sequence). The CDR3 runs 14 residues. CDR3 in DNA: TGTGCCAGCAGCCCTCAGGGGCCTGGGTCACCCCTCCACTTT. Its protein product is CASSPQGPGSPLHF.

This chain uses TRBV7-8 with TRBJ1-1; D uncertain. Germline V gene data show CDR1 as SGHVS and CDR2 as FQNEAQ. The V gene lost 1 base and the J gene lost 4 bases, with 16 bases spanning the gap. The CDR3 is made up of 16 amino acids. CDR3 DNA sequence: TGTGCCAGCAGCTTAGAGGCAGGCCTACACCTCACTGAAGCTTTCTTT. It encodes CASSLEAGLHLTEAFF.

This rearrangement joins TRBV5-4 to TRBJ2-1; D gene uncertain. The V gene lost 0 bases and the J gene lost 8 bases, with 12 bases spanning the gap. The CDR3 is 14 amino acids. CDR1 and CDR2 (germline): SGHNT, YYREEE (reference sequence). CDR3: CASSLDSWEDEQFF. The DNA for the CDR3 is TGTGCCAGCAGCTTGGACTCCTGGGAAGATGAGCAGTTCTTC.

The chain combines TRBV5-1 with TRBJ2-2; 7 bases map to TRBD1. From germline, CDR1 is SGHRS and CDR2 YFSETQ. Trimming took 5 bases from V and 2 from J; bases not matched to a gene: 6. The CDR3 covers 15 residues. The CDR3 is CASSTGQINTGELFF. DNA of the CDR3: TGCGCCAGCAGTACGGGACAGATAAACACCGGGGAGCTGTTTTTT.

The rearrangement uses TRBV9 and TRBJ1-2; maybe TRBD1 (5 bases). The length of the CDR3 is 13 residues. V dropped 0 bases and J dropped 8 bases, with 11 bases sitting between them. Germline loops: CDR1 SGDLS, CDR2 YYNGEE. In DNA, the CDR3 is TGTGCCAGCAGCGTAGCGCCAAGGGACGGCTACACCTTC. Encoded protein: CASSVAPRDGYTF. The complete variable domain, with remaining parts taken from reference TRBV9 and TRBJ1-2, reads DSGVTQTPKHLITATGQRVTLRCSPRSGDLSVYWYQQSLDQGLQFLIQYYNGEERAKGNILERFSAQQFPDLHSELNLSSLELGDSALYFCASSVAPRDGYTFGSGTRLTVV.

For this clone: The sample carries other DNA sequences with the same CDR3. This chain links TRBV19 with TRBJ1-1; no reliable D call. Looked up from germline, CDR1 is LNHDA and CDR2 is SQIVND (reference sequence). The CDR3 spans 13 residues. Deletions cut 4 bases from V and 1 base from J, with 7 bases between. This chain's CDR3 is CASSSTGNTEAFF. Written as DNA, the CDR3 is TGTGCCAGTAGTAGCACCGGGAACACTGAAGCTTTCTTT.

The rearrangement links TRBV30 to TRBJ1-1; weak D call: TRBD1 (5 bases). The CDR3 is 13 residues long. Germline V gene data show CDR1 as GTSNPN and CDR2 as SVGIG (reference sequence). The CDR3 spells CAREGSRAAEAFF. CDR3 DNA sequence: TGTGCTAGGGAGGGGAGTCGGGCAGCTGAAGCTTTCTTT.

V gene TRBV6-5 combines with J gene TRBJ1-3; 8 bases are shared with TRBD1. Germline lookup yields CDR1 MNHEY and CDR2 SVGAGI. Trimming took 3 bases from V and 0 from J; bases not matched to a gene: 4. The CDR3 runs 16 residues. Written as DNA, the CDR3 is TGTGCCAGCAGTTATCCCGGGACAGGCTCTGGAAACACCATATATTTT. As protein: CASSYPGTGSGNTIYF.

The chain employs TRBV11-2 and TRBJ1-4; TRBD1 matches 9 bases. The germline V gene has CDR1 SGHAT and CDR2 FQNNGV. The V segment lost 3 bases and the J segment 3 bases; nucleotides outside the gene matches: 8. The CDR3 runs to 17 residues. CDR3 sequence: CASSLDRGSRANEKLFF. The CDR3 bases are TGTGCCAGCAGCTTGGACAGGGGCAGTCGGGCTAATGAAAAACTGTTTTTT.

The chain combines TRBV24-1 with TRBJ2-5, with 8 nucleotides matching TRBD2. The germline gives CDR1 KGHDR, CDR2 SFDVKD. J lost 0 bases, V lost 3 bases, and 20 bases had no gene match. The CDR3 sequence is 21 residues long. This chain's CDR3 is CATSDLTSGEGIDRYQETQYF. The DNA for the CDR3 is TGTGCCACCAGTGATCTCACTAGCGGAGAGGGAATAGATCGGTACCAAGAGACCCAGTACTTC.